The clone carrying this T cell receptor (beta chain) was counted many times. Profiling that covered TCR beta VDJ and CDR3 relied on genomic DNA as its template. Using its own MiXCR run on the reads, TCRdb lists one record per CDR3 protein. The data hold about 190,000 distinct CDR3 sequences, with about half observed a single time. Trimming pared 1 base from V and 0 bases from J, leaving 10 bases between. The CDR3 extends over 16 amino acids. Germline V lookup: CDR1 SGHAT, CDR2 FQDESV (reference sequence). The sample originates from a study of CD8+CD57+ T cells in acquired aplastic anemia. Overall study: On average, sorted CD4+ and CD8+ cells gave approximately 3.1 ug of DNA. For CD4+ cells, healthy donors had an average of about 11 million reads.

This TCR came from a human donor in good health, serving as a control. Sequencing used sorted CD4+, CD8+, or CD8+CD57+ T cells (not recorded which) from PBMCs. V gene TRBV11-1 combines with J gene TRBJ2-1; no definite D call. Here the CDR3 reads CASSLDPGSSYNEQFF. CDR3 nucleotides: TGTGCCAGCAGCTTAGACCCGGGTTCCTCCTACAATGAGCAGTTCTTC.